This TCR beta chain was sequenced in a study of T cell repertoires in aging, cancer and after chemotherapy. Study as a whole: Six age groups, ranging from 30 or younger to 70 or older, included the donors.

There are 14 residues in the CDR3. Germline trimming cut 9 bases from V and 3 bases from J; bases unmatched to any gene: 7. CDR1 and CDR2 (germline): LNHDA, SQIVND (reference sequence). Comments on this clonotype: Its antigen is unknown.

Overall study findings and caveats: Across the chemotherapy interval, each cancer cohort showed higher median generation probability, suggesting thymic rebound.

The template was genomic DNA from peripheral blood, not RNA. A mixed TRB-A/B primer pool amplified rearranged TRB by multiplex touch-down PCR. TCRdb fed the multiplex PCR reads into MiXCR, producing one record per CDR3 protein. The sample holds approximately 2,500 distinct CDR3 sequences, over 40% seen once. The chain combines TRBV19 with TRBJ1-2; 10 bases match TRBD1. Sample: blood. The receptor's source is a human donor with a blood cancer. The donor label of this sample is uncertain. CDR3 amino acids: CASTGTGVDYGYTF. For the CDR3, the DNA is TGTGCCAGCACCGGGACAGGGGTGGACTATGGCTACACCTTC.